Following are 16 T cell receptor beta chains from one sample sequenced in a study of T-cell memory formation after mild COVID-19. From the 5' RACE reads, TCRdb called clonotypes with MiXCR, one entry per CDR3 protein. The data show under 650,000 distinct CDR3 sequences, with 15% to 20% seen just once and around 11% held by the top ten. Input material: PBMCs or a T cell subset sorted from them (not recorded which). These receptors were obtained from an adult woman who had mild COVID-19 (a few samples of this study predate the infection). Cell type and time point are not known.

In nucleotides, the CDR3 is TGTGCCAGCAGTTTAGCCGGGGACAATGAGCAGTTCTTC. Translation gives CASSLAGDNEQFF. This chain uses TRBV12-3 or TRBV12-4 with TRBJ2-1; D is perhaps TRBD2 (5 bases). The CDR3 contains 13 residues. V gave up 0 bases and J gave up 5 bases, with 5 bases separating them.

The chain links TRBV20-1 to TRBJ2-5; D is tentatively TRBD1 or TRBD2 (5 bases each). Germline V gene sequence: CDR1 DFQATT, CDR2 SNEGSKA (reference sequence). Between the trimmed V and J ends, which lost 1 base and 3 bases, there was a span of 9 bases. This CDR3 has 13 residues. The CDR3 loop reads CSARVLGEETQYF. The CDR3 DNA reads TGCAGTGCTAGAGTTTTGGGGGAAGAGACCCAGTACTTC.

CDR3 nucleotide sequence: TGTGCCACTAAGACTCAACAGGGTTATAATTCACCCCTCCACTTT. Translation: CATKTQQGYNSPLHF. The chain is built from TRBV6-5 and TRBJ1-6; D is perhaps TRBD1 (6 bases). Per germline, CDR1 MNHEY and CDR2 SVGAGI. Trimming took 10 bases from V and 4 from J, leaving 17 bases between them. The CDR3 contains 15 residues.

The chain is built from TRBV5-1 and TRBJ1-2; D is possibly TRBD1 (6 bases). Germline CDR1 SGHRS, CDR2 YFSETQ. CDR3 size: 15 residues. Trimming cost V 5 bases and J 5 bases, with 19 bases left between them. CDR3: CASSPGTTPSYGYTF. In nucleotides, the CDR3 is TGCGCCAGCAGTCCCGGGACAACGCCGTCTTATGGCTACACCTTC.

The gene calls are TRBV7-3 and TRBJ2-7; 10 nucleotides match TRBD2. Unmatched junction bases numbered 8, after V lost 2 bases and J lost 7 bases. Germline values: CDR1 SGHTA, CDR2 FQGTGA. CDR3 length: 15 amino acids. CDR3 protein: CASSLQAGGTTEQYF. In nucleotides, the CDR3 is TGTGCCAGCAGCTTACAAGCGGGAGGGACTACAGAGCAGTACTTC.

CDR3 in DNA: TGTGCCTGGTCAGCCGGGACACACCGTCAGCCCCAGCATTTT. This gives the protein CAWSAGTHRQPQHF. The chain couples TRBV30 to TRBJ1-5; tentatively, D is TRBD1 (6 bases). The ends were cut back, 5 bases at V and 6 bases at J, with 17 bases in the middle. Germline CDR1 and CDR2: GTSNPN and SVGIG (reference sequence). The CDR3 is 14 amino acids.

The gene calls are TRBV6-1 and TRBJ2-2; D might be TRBD1 (5 bases). V lost 4 bases and J 6 bases, leaving 6 bases between the germline ends. CDR3 length: 12 residues. The germline gives CDR1 MNHNS, CDR2 SASEGT. The CDR3 reads CASSGGSGELFF. As DNA, the CDR3 is TGTGCCAGCAGTGGGGGCTCCGGGGAGCTGTTTTTT.

The chain uses TRBV3-1 and TRBJ2-5, with D hard to call. Between the trimmed V and J ends, which lost 6 bases and 6 bases, there was a span of 17 bases. CDR3 length equals 14 residues. CDR1 and CDR2 from the germline V gene are LGHDT and YNNKEL (reference sequence). The CDR3 reads CASSHEDPRKTQYF. The CDR3, as DNA: TGTGCCAGCAGTCATGAGGATCCGCGGAAGACCCAGTACTTC.

This clonotype was seen only a few times. The rearrangement links TRBV7-2 to TRBJ2-5, with 7 bases matching TRBD1. Germline CDR1 is SGHTA and CDR2 is FQGNSA. Germline trimming cut 1 base from V and 4 bases from J; bases unmatched to any gene: 6. The CDR3 sequence is 15 residues long. The CDR3 loop is CASSLGDRDRETQYF. The DNA of the CDR3 is TGTGCCAGCAGCTTAGGAGACCGGGACAGAGAGACCCAGTACTTC.

This chain uses TRBV13 with TRBJ2-7, with D tentatively TRBD1 (8 bases). Trimming shortened V by 4 bases and J by 6 bases, and 13 bases separated the two germline ends. CDR1 and CDR2 (germline): PRHDT, FYEKMQ (reference sequence). The CDR3 consists of 13 residues. CDR3: CASSSDREGEQYF. The CDR3, as DNA: TGTGCCAGCAGCTCGGACAGGGAGGGCGAGCAGTACTTC.

The sample holds many counts of this clonotype. V is TRBV20-1 and J is TRBJ2-1; D gene uncertain. Germline V CDR1 and CDR2: DFQATT, SNEGSKA (reference sequence). The CDR3 is 15 residues long. Trimming stripped 0 bases from V and 7 bases from J, with 16 bases between. CDR3 sequence reads: CSARDQLQIPNEQFF. The CDR3, as DNA: TGCAGTGCTAGAGATCAACTCCAGATCCCTAATGAGCAGTTCTTC.

This clonotype has just a few counts. This sequence joins TRBV29-1 and TRBJ1-1, with unresolved D. Between the trimmed V and J ends, which lost 4 bases and 8 bases, there was a span of 14 bases. The CDR3 runs 12 residues. Germline V gene lookup returns CDR1 SQVTM and CDR2 ANQGSEA. The CDR3 spells CSVVRGAGEAFF. The CDR3 bases are TGCAGCGTTGTTCGGGGTGCTGGCGAAGCTTTCTTT. The full variable domain, its missing parts supplied by reference TRBV29-1 and TRBJ1-1, is SAVISQKPSRDICQRGTSLTIQCQVDSQVTMMFWYRQQPGQSLTLIATANQGSEATYESGFVIDKFPISRPNLTFSTLTVSNMSPEDSSIYLCSVVRGAGEAFFGQGTRLTVV.

This clonotype was seen ten or more times. The rearrangement links TRBV3-1 to TRBJ2-7, with TRBD2 matching 11 bases. V lost 4 bases and J lost 1; bases outside the gene matches: 6. CDR3 length: 16 residues. Germline assignment: CDR1 LGHDT and CDR2 YNNKEL (reference sequence). The CDR3: CASSRASGRPSYEQYF. DNA for the CDR3: TGTGCCAGCAGCCGTGCTAGCGGGAGGCCGTCCTACGAGCAGTACTTC.

This clonotype has just a few counts. The chain recombines TRBV23-1 with TRBJ1-1; 8 bases align to TRBD1. TRBV23-1 is sorted into the ORF group, with uncertain function. This CDR3 contains 14 residues. The junction had 4 bases not matched to a gene; V was cut back by 4 bases and J by 3 bases. The CDR3 spells CASSPGQEYTEAFF. The CDR3 bases are TGCGCCAGCAGTCCGGGACAGGAATACACTGAAGCTTTCTTT.

The chain carries TRBV12-3 or TRBV12-4 and TRBJ2-7; unclear D gene. CDR3 length equals 16 residues. V shed 6 bases and J shed 2 bases, with 20 bases lying between them. The chain's CDR3 is CASSPPRSSGAYEQYF. As DNA, the CDR3 is TGTGCCAGCAGCCCACCACGCTCATCGGGTGCCTACGAGCAGTACTTC.

This clonotype has a handful of counts. The V gene is TRBV5-1, the J gene TRBJ2-5; D is possibly TRBD2 (5 bases). V lost 4 bases and J 5 bases, leaving 18 bases between the germline ends. The CDR3 loop spans 15 amino acids. Germline CDR1 SGHRS, CDR2 YFSETQ. CDR3 nucleotide sequence: TGCGCCAGCAGCCATACGGCGGGCGCGGAGGAGACCCAGTACTTC. Translating gives CASSHTAGAEETQYF.